This is a list of T cell receptor beta chains from one sample in a study of cytomegalovirus exposure and HLA in healthy donors. The method was immunoSEQ multiplex PCR; TCRdb's version includes in-frame clones alone and lacks a portion of them. This table has roughly 120,000 clones, about 66% appearing once. The sequencing input was PBMCs. All receptors derive from a man aged 25 to 45 in good health and CMV-seropositive. Both conserved end residues are part of each CDR3. Fields, in order: V gene, D gene, clone size, J gene, CDR3 DNA, CDR3 protein. D genes are given only for firm matches. Clone size is shown for a subset of rows, as once, few, many or a class of expanded clone.

V: TRBV28; D: TRBD2; size: .; J: TRBJ2-3; DNA: TGTGCCAGCAGCTTAAGCGGGGGAGGCACAGATACGCAGTATTTT; CDR3: CASSLSGGGTDTQYF
V: TRBV20-1; D: .; size: .; J: TRBJ1-2; DNA: TGCAGTGCTCTCACTCTGATGGGCTACACCTTC; CDR3: CSALTLMGYTF
V: TRBV5-1; D: TRBD1; size: .; J: TRBJ2-3; DNA: TGCGCCAGCAGAGATTCCACAGGGGGCTGGGCAGATACGCAGTATTTT; CDR3: CASRDSTGGWADTQYF
V: TRBV28; D: TRBD2; size: .; J: TRBJ2-1; DNA: TGTGCCAGCAGTCCTCTCACTAGCGGGAGTTTGGGCAATGAGCAGTTCTTC; CDR3: CASSPLTSGSLGNEQFF
V: TRBV12-2; D: .; size: .; J: TRBJ2-7; DNA: TGTGCAAGTCGCTTAGGATCCGGGGGGCTCTACGAGCAGTACTTC; CDR3: CASRLGSGGLYEQYF
V: TRBV19; D: TRBD1; size: .; J: TRBJ2-5; DNA: TGTGCCAGTAGTATAGGGACAGGGGGCGGTGAGACCCAGTACTTC; CDR3: CASSIGTGGGETQYF
V: TRBV28; D: .; size: few; J: TRBJ1-1; DNA: TGTGCCAGCAGTTTATTGGCCGTTGAAGCTTTCTTT; CDR3: CASSLLAVEAFF
V: TRBV6-5; D: TRBD1; size: .; J: TRBJ2-7; DNA: TGTGCCAGCAGCTTGGACAGGCGTGAGCAGTACTTC; CDR3: CASSLDRREQYF
V: TRBV7-2; D: TRBD2; size: .; J: TRBJ2-7; DNA: TGTGCCAGCAGCTTAAGCGGGAGTTACTACGAGCAGTACTTC; CDR3: CASSLSGSYYEQYF
V: TRBV7-2; D: TRBD1; size: few; J: TRBJ2-5; DNA: TGTGCCAGCAGCATCCGGGGACAGGGATCTATAGAGACCCAGTACTTC; CDR3: CASSIRGQGSIETQYF
V: TRBV7-9; D: TRBD1; size: .; J: TRBJ1-2; DNA: TGTGCCAGCAGCCCCCACCCCGGACAGGGGGCGCGCCACTTTGGCTACACCTTC; CDR3: CASSPHPGQGARHFGYTF
V: TRBV7-2; D: .; size: .; J: TRBJ1-1; DNA: TGTGCCAGCAGCTTAGCATTTGCGGGCCCGGGGAACACTGAAGCTTTCTTT; CDR3: CASSLAFAGPGNTEAFF
V: TRBV30; D: TRBD1; size: .; J: TRBJ2-3; DNA: TGTGCCTGGAGGCCGTATCGGGACAGGGACACAGATACGCAGTATTTT; CDR3: CAWRPYRDRDTDTQYF
V: TRBV5-6; D: .; size: .; J: TRBJ2-7; DNA: TGTGCCAGCAGCTTCGGGGGCTCCTACGAGCAGTACTTC; CDR3: CASSFGGSYEQYF
V: TRBV10-3; D: .; size: .; J: TRBJ2-3; DNA: TGTGCCATCAGAGGGTTTAGGGGAAGCACAGATACGCAGTATTTT; CDR3: CAIRGFRGSTDTQYF
V: TRBV5-6; D: .; size: .; J: TRBJ2-7; DNA: TGTGCCAGCAGCCCGATCGGCCAGGGGTCCTACGAGCAGTACTTC; CDR3: CASSPIGQGSYEQYF
V: TRBV11-2; D: .; size: .; J: TRBJ2-5; DNA: TGTGCCAGCAGCAAAGGACAAGAAGAGACCCAGTACTTC; CDR3: CASSKGQEETQYF
V: TRBV2; D: TRBD1; size: .; J: TRBJ1-6; DNA: TGTGCCAGCATGACAGGGTTCTATAATTCACCCCTCCACTTT; CDR3: CASMTGFYNSPLHF
V: TRBV11-2; D: .; size: .; J: TRBJ2-1; DNA: TGTGCCAGCAGCTCCCACCCCGAGGGAAGTGAGCAGTTCTTC; CDR3: CASSSHPEGSEQFF
V: TRBV7-3; D: .; size: .; J: TRBJ2-1; DNA: TGTACCAGCAGCTCCGCTAGTGTCAATGAGCAGTTCTTC; CDR3: CTSSSASVNEQFF
V: TRBV2; D: .; size: few; J: TRBJ2-7; DNA: TGTGCCAGCAGTGAAAATACTCATACCTACGAGCAGTACTTC; CDR3: CASSENTHTYEQYF
V: TRBV2; D: .; size: .; J: TRBJ2-5; DNA: TGTGCCAGCGGACTCACTCAAGAGACCCAGTACTTC; CDR3: CASGLTQETQYF
V: TRBV7-9; D: .; size: .; J: TRBJ1-2; DNA: TGTGCCAGCAGCTTAGCGAGGGATACTAACTATGGCTACACCTTC; CDR3: CASSLARDTNYGYTF
V: TRBV9; D: .; size: .; J: TRBJ2-2; DNA: TGTGCCAGCAGCATCAGGCAGGGTGGCACCGGGGAGCTGTTTTTT; CDR3: CASSIRQGGTGELFF
V: TRBV19; D: .; size: .; J: TRBJ2-1; DNA: TGTGCCAGTAGTTTACCGACTACGAGCTCCTACAATGAGCAGTTCTTC; CDR3: CASSLPTTSSYNEQFF
V: TRBV18; D: .; size: .; J: TRBJ2-7; DNA: TGTGCCAGCTCAACGAGAGGCGACGAGCAGTACTTC; CDR3: CASSTRGDEQYF
V: TRBV6-1; D: TRBD2; size: .; J: TRBJ2-3; DNA: TGTGCCAGCAGTGAAGGGGTAGCGGGAGGGGGCGCAGATACGCAGTATTTT; CDR3: CASSEGVAGGGADTQYF
V: TRBV6-6; D: .; size: .; J: TRBJ2-1; DNA: TGTGCCAGTTTTCGCGCTAGCTCCTACAATGAGCAGTTCTTC; CDR3: CASFRASSYNEQFF
V: TRBV18; D: TRBD1; size: .; J: TRBJ1-2; DNA: TGTGCCAGCTCGCCGACAGGGAAGGACTATGGCTACACCTTC; CDR3: CASSPTGKDYGYTF
V: TRBV4-1; D: TRBD2; size: .; J: TRBJ2-7; DNA: TGCGCCAGCAGCCAAGGACTAGCGGTGGCGGGCGAGCAGTACTTC; CDR3: CASSQGLAVAGEQYF
V: TRBV6-4; D: TRBD1; size: .; J: TRBJ1-1; DNA: TGTGCCAGCAGACATGGGGACAGAATCTTAAACACTGAAGCTTTCTTT; CDR3: CASRHGDRILNTEAFF
V: TRBV5-6; D: TRBD1; size: .; J: TRBJ1-1; DNA: TGTGCCAGCAGCTTGGGGACAGGGACGAACACTGAAGCTTTCTTT; CDR3: CASSLGTGTNTEAFF
V: TRBV7-6; D: TRBD1; size: few; J: TRBJ2-5; DNA: TGTGCCAGCAGCCAGGGACAGCCCCAAGAGACCCAGTACTTC; CDR3: CASSQGQPQETQYF
V: TRBV6-5; D: TRBD1; size: .; J: TRBJ2-2; DNA: TGTGCCAGCAGTTACGGGACAGGGTATGCCGGGGAGCTGTTTTTT; CDR3: CASSYGTGYAGELFF
V: TRBV20-1; D: .; size: .; J: TRBJ1-2; DNA: TGCAGTGCTAGACAGGTCGCCGGCTACACCTTC; CDR3: CSARQVAGYTF
V: TRBV5-1; D: TRBD1; size: .; J: TRBJ2-1; DNA: TGCGCCAGCAGCTTGGTGGGACAGGGTTACAATGAGCAGTTCTTC; CDR3: CASSLVGQGYNEQFF
V: TRBV28; D: TRBD1; size: .; J: TRBJ1-2; DNA: TGTGCCAGCAGTTGGACAGGGGGGTATGGCTACACCTTC; CDR3: CASSWTGGYGYTF
V: TRBV7-3; D: TRBD1; size: .; J: TRBJ1-3; DNA: TGTGCCAGCAGCTTAACAGGGACAGGGAACACCATATATTTT; CDR3: CASSLTGTGNTIYF
V: TRBV27; D: TRBD2; size: .; J: TRBJ2-2; DNA: TGTGCCAGCTACTCACTGGGACTAGCGGGAGGGCAGTACACCGGGGAGCTGTTTTTT; CDR3: CASYSLGLAGGQYTGELFF
V: TRBV6-4; D: TRBD2; size: .; J: TRBJ2-7; DNA: TGTGCCAGCAGTGACTCGTGGGTAGCGGGAGGCCTTTCCTACGAGCAGTACTTC; CDR3: CASSDSWVAGGLSYEQYF
V: TRBV25-1; D: .; size: .; J: TRBJ2-5; DNA: TGTGCCAGCAGATCGGGGGCCAGGGAGGGAGAGACCCAGTACTTC; CDR3: CASRSGAREGETQYF
V: TRBV28; D: .; size: .; J: TRBJ2-7; DNA: TGTGCCAGCAGCCGTCTAGAGGGAGAGCTGTACTTC; CDR3: CASSRLEGELYF
V: TRBV5-1; D: TRBD2; size: .; J: TRBJ2-3; DNA: TGCGCCAGCAGCGGGACTAGCGGTCATGGAGGCCCAGATACGCAGTATTTT; CDR3: CASSGTSGHGGPDTQYF
V: TRBV7-9; D: .; size: .; J: TRBJ2-1; DNA: TGTGCCAGCAGCAGCGATCCTACAGGATTCGTCAATGAGCAGTTCTTC; CDR3: CASSSDPTGFVNEQFF
V: TRBV5-1; D: .; size: .; J: TRBJ2-5; DNA: TGCGCCAGCAGCTTCGTATTAGGGGGTGACGAAGAGACCCAGTACTTC; CDR3: CASSFVLGGDEETQYF
V: TRBV29-1; D: .; size: .; J: TRBJ1-2; DNA: TGTAGCCCCAAGGCACAGGCCGAGAGGGGCTACACCTTC; CDR3: CSPKAQAERGYTF
V: TRBV25-1; D: TRBD1; size: .; J: TRBJ2-7; DNA: TGTGCCAGCAGTGAATTTCAAGGGGGCCGGTACGAGCAGTACTTC; CDR3: CASSEFQGGRYEQYF
V: TRBV19; D: .; size: .; J: TRBJ1-3; DNA: TGTGCCACCGGAAGACAATCTGGAAACACCATATATTTT; CDR3: CATGRQSGNTIYF
V: TRBV10-2; D: TRBD2; size: .; J: TRBJ2-7; DNA: TGCGCCAGCAGTGAGTCAGGGCTAGCGGACTACGAGCAGTACTTC; CDR3: CASSESGLADYEQYF
V: TRBV27; D: .; size: few; J: TRBJ2-7; DNA: TGTGCCAGCAGTTTAAACAGGTTTTACGAGCAGTACTTC; CDR3: CASSLNRFYEQYF
V: TRBV7-2; D: TRBD1; size: .; J: TRBJ2-7; DNA: TGTGCCAGCACCCGGAACAGGGGAAGCGAGCAGTACTTC; CDR3: CASTRNRGSEQYF
V: TRBV7-9; D: TRBD1; size: once; J: TRBJ1-2; DNA: TGTGCCAGCAGCGCTGGGACAGGGGATCGTGGCTACACCTTC; CDR3: CASSAGTGDRGYTF
V: TRBV6-5; D: .; size: few; J: TRBJ2-1; DNA: TGTGCCAGCAGTTACTCGACTGGTGAGCAGTTCTTC; CDR3: CASSYSTGEQFF